This T cell receptor (beta chain) stems from a study of blood T cells in healthy people across ages. General observations from the study: The study found more naive CD4+ cells and higher diversity in long-lived than aged donors.

Every sample gave at least 5 micrograms of total RNA when it was extracted. In regard to this clonotype: Its antigen is undetermined.

A second PCR, run for roughly 7 to 12 cycles, used a sample-barcoded 5' primer plus a J-beta primer mix. TCRdb reprocessed the 5' RACE reads via MiXCR and lists one record per CDR3 protein. The data show over 1.5 million distinct CDR3 sequences, about 49% seen once. Trimming removed 2 bases from V and 8 bases from J, with 8 bases in between. Germline lookup yields CDR1 ENHRY and CDR2 SYGVKD. This CDR3 spans 12 amino acids. The receptor was isolated from a woman aged 40 to 50 in good health. What was sequenced was blood. The chain combines TRBV10-3 with TRBJ2-3; D gene uncertain. DNA of the CDR3: TGTGCCATCAGTGAGGGACCGCTTACGCAGTATTTT. It codes for CAISEGPLTQYF.